One sample yielded the 21 T cell receptor beta chains listed below, sequenced in a study of post-analysis software for immune sequencing data. Whole-study findings and limits: The study found TRBV5-6, TRBV5-1 and TRBV20-1 among five or six TRBV segments more frequent in patients than controls.

Unique molecular identifiers tagged the TCR beta cDNA libraries. Using its own MiXCR run on the PCR reads, TCRdb lists one record per CDR3 protein. The table has 750,000 to 950,000 distinct CDR3 sequences, roughly 50% seen once; the top ten hold roughly 4.4%. Their antigen targets remain unknown. Sequenced: blood. These TCRs come from a girl aged 10-17 years with multiple sclerosis.

The rearrangement links TRBV4-2 to TRBJ1-6; tentative D call: TRBD1 (6 bases). The germline V gene encodes CDR1 LGHNA and CDR2 YNFKEQ. CDR3 length: 15 residues. Trimming left V 1 base short and J 6 bases short, with 10 bases between. For the CDR3, the DNA is TGTGCCAGCAGCCAAGGGGGGCAGACTAATTCACCCCTCCACTTT. As protein: CASSQGGQTNSPLHF.

V gene TRBV20-1 combines with J gene TRBJ2-1; tentative D call: TRBD2 (6 bases). The germline V gene encodes CDR1 DFQATT and CDR2 SNEGSKA (reference sequence). Trimming pared 7 bases from V and 3 bases from J, leaving 16 bases between. This CDR3 comprises 14 residues. The CDR3 nucleotides are TGCAGTGGTACCAGGGACTTGTACTACAATGAGCAGTTCTTC. Encoded protein: CSGTRDLYYNEQFF.

The chain is built from TRBV5-1 and TRBJ2-7; D is ambiguous. CDR1 and CDR2 from the germline V gene are SGHRS and YFSETQ. The CDR3 is 16 residues long. The ends were cut back, 4 bases at V and 3 bases at J, with 20 bases in the middle. For the CDR3, the DNA is TGCGCCAGCAGCGAACCCAGCCACGCGCCGGACTACGAGCAGTACTTC. As protein: CASSEPSHAPDYEQYF.

The V and J genes are TRBV6-5 and TRBJ2-5; 7 positions agree with TRBD1. The last part of the DNA fits TRBJ2-7 better; the J call may be wrong. The CDR3 has 15 amino acids. Germline CDR1 MNHEY, CDR2 SVGAGI. The CDR3 reads CASSYRGQNLYEQYF. The CDR3 nucleotides read TGTGCCAGCAGTTACCGGGGACAGAATCTCTACGAGCAGTACTTC.

This clonotype has only one observation. The V and J genes are TRBV3-1 and TRBJ2-6, with 7 bases that match TRBD2. The trim removed 0 bases at V and 4 bases at J, leaving 6 bases unmatched. This CDR3 has 17 amino acids. In germline, CDR1 is LGHDT, CDR2 YNNKEL (reference sequence). The CDR3: CASSQEGGGSGANVLTF. The DNA of the CDR3 is TGTGCCAGCAGCCAAGAGGGGGGGGGATCCGGGGCCAACGTCCTGACTTTC.

The chain is built from TRBV20-1 and TRBJ2-2, with 7 bases identical to TRBD2. CDR3 length: 14 residues. Unmatched junction bases numbered 5, after V lost 1 base and J lost 6 bases. Germline values: CDR1 DFQATT, CDR2 SNEGSKA (reference sequence). CDR3: CSARGGRLAGELFF. DNA of the CDR3: TGCAGTGCTAGAGGCGGGAGATTGGCCGGGGAGCTGTTTTTT.

The chain recombines TRBV6-1 with TRBJ2-4; 10 bases line up with TRBD1. V shed 4 bases and J 0 bases; nucleotides not matched to a gene: 15. The CDR3 spans 20 residues. CDR1 MNHNS and CDR2 SASEGT come from the germline V gene. CDR3 sequence reads: CASSAWGWDRGSIAKNIQYF. The CDR3, as DNA: TGTGCCAGCAGTGCCTGGGGGTGGGACAGGGGAAGTATAGCCAAAAACATTCAGTACTTC.

The CDR3 reads CASSLVRGRDTQYF. CDR3 sequence (DNA): TGTGCCAGCAGCTTAGTCAGGGGGCGGGATACGCAGTATTTT. The genes are TRBV7-2 and TRBJ2-3; 8 positions agree with TRBD1. The V segment lost 1 base and the J segment 6 bases; nucleotides outside the gene matches: 3. The CDR3 consists of 14 residues. Germline CDR1 SGHTA, CDR2 FQGNSA. The whole variable domain, filled in from reference TRBV7-2 and TRBJ2-3, reads GAGVSQSPSNKVTEKGKDVELRCDPISGHTALYWYRQSLGQGLEFLIYFQGNSAPDKSGLPSDRFSAERTGGSVSTLTIQRTQQEDSAVYLCASSLVRGRDTQYFGPGTRLTVL.

The chain has TRBV7-9 and TRBJ2-7; D gene ambiguous. The CDR3 has 13 amino acids. Between the trimmed V and J ends, which lost 7 bases and 5 bases, there was a span of 15 bases. The germline V gene encodes CDR1 SEHNR and CDR2 FQNEAQ (reference sequence). DNA for the CDR3: TGTGCCAGCACGCCGGACCTGAAAGACGAGCAGTACTTC. Translation gives CASTPDLKDEQYF.

The chain uses TRBV3-1 and TRBJ1-4; TRBD1 matches at 8 bases. Losses at the gene ends were 5 bases for V and 6 bases for J; bases not matched to a gene: 8. The CDR3 has 15 amino acids. Germline CDR1 LGHDT, CDR2 YNNKEL (reference sequence). This CDR3 reads CASSSPGTGDEKLFF. The CDR3 coding sequence is TGTGCCAGCAGCAGCCCCGGGACAGGTGATGAAAAACTGTTTTTT.

This chain uses TRBV20-1 with TRBJ1-5; D remains unclear. Germline lookup yields CDR1 DFQATT and CDR2 SNEGSKA (reference sequence). V dropped 0 bases and J dropped 6 bases, with 12 bases sitting between them. The CDR3 is made up of 14 amino acids. This CDR3 reads CSARDSGEAQPQHF. The CDR3 nucleotides read TGCAGTGCTAGAGATAGCGGGGAGGCTCAGCCCCAGCATTTT.

The chain uses TRBV7-2 and TRBJ1-1, with D perhaps matching TRBD1 (5 bases). There are 14 residues in the CDR3. Germline assignment: CDR1 SGHTA and CDR2 FQGNSA. V was trimmed by 3 bases and J by 2 bases, leaving 10 bases between them. CDR3 in amino acids: CASSFRQQNTEAFF. The CDR3 nucleotides read TGTGCCAGCAGCTTCCGACAGCAAAACACTGAAGCTTTCTTT.

The J gene is TRBJ2-7, the V gene TRBV18; D not resolved. The V gene's germline CDR1 is KGHSH and CDR2 LQKENI. V dropped 5 bases and J dropped 3 bases, with 8 bases sitting between them. The length of the CDR3 is 12 residues. CDR3 in DNA: TGTGCCAGCTCAGAAGTAGTCTACGAGCAGTACTTC. It encodes CASSEVVYEQYF. The variable domain in full, with the rest retrieved from reference TRBV18 and TRBJ2-7, is NAGVMQNPRHLVRRRGQEARLRCSPMKGHSHVYWYRQLPEEGLKFMVYLQKENIIDESGMPKERFSAEFPKEGPSILRIQQVVRGDSAAYFCASSEVVYEQYFGPGTRLTVT.

This chain joins TRBV12-5 and TRBJ2-1, with D possibly being TRBD2 (6 bases). Between the trimmed V and J ends, which lost 0 bases and 6 bases, there was a span of 18 bases. CDR3 length equals 17 residues. Germline V gene sequence: CDR1 LGHNT, CDR2 FRNRAP. The CDR3 sequence: CASGLVPPSVKPNEQFF. DNA for the CDR3: TGTGCTAGTGGTTTGGTACCGCCTAGCGTAAAACCCAATGAGCAGTTCTTC.

This clonotype has just a few counts. The rearrangement links TRBV28 to TRBJ2-1, with 9 nucleotides matching TRBD1. Trimming removed 6 bases from V and 7 bases from J; junction bases left unmatched: 10. The CDR3 extends over 15 amino acids. Germline V gene sequence: CDR1 MDHEN, CDR2 SYDVKM. CDR3 sequence (DNA): TGTGCCAGCAGCTCTGCCGGGACAGGGAGGAATGAGCAGTTCTTC. It yields the protein CASSSAGTGRNEQFF.

The chain couples TRBV6-5 to TRBJ1-2; D might be TRBD1 (6 bases). The CDR3 has 16 residues. The V and J ends lost 7 bases and 7 bases respectively, with 25 bases between them. CDR1 is MNHEY, CDR2 SVGAGI, per germline. This CDR3 reads CASTGRDNGGMGGYTF. The CDR3 coding sequence is TGTGCCAGCACCGGCCGGGACAATGGGGGTATGGGTGGCTACACCTTC.

This rearrangement joins TRBV4-1 to TRBJ1-4, with D possibly matching TRBD1 (5 bases). The CDR3 is 19 residues long. V was pared by 0 bases and J by 0 bases, with 17 bases between. Per the germline V gene, CDR1 is MGHRA and CDR2 is YSYEKL. CDR3: CASSQDRAGFASTNEKLFF. The CDR3 nucleotides are TGCGCCAGCAGCCAAGATCGGGCAGGGTTCGCGTCAACTAATGAAAAACTGTTTTTT.

The J gene is TRBJ1-2, the V gene TRBV11-2; D unclear. The germline CDR1 and CDR2 sequences are SGHAT and FQNNGV. Trimming shortened V by 8 bases and J by 3 bases, and 10 bases separated the two germline ends. CDR3 size: 12 residues. The CDR3: CASRPGDYGYTF. The CDR3 DNA reads as TGTGCCAGCCGACCAGGCGACTATGGCTACACCTTC.

J is TRBJ2-1 and V is TRBV20-1; D might be TRBD1 (6 bases). The CDR3 is 17 amino acids. From germline, CDR1 is DFQATT and CDR2 SNEGSKA (reference sequence). Between the trimmed V and J ends, which lost 4 bases and 3 bases, there was a span of 22 bases. The CDR3 is CSATRLGATGFYNEQFF. CDR3 nucleotide sequence: TGCAGTGCTACAAGGCTGGGGGCGACGGGATTCTACAATGAGCAGTTCTTC.

The V call is TRBV20-1, the J call TRBJ2-7; no clear D gene. Trimming pared 1 base from V and 0 bases from J, leaving 16 bases between. From germline, CDR1 is DFQATT and CDR2 SNEGSKA (reference sequence). The CDR3 extends over 16 amino acids. DNA for the CDR3: TGCAGTGCTAGAGCCACCGGATTACCTTTCTCCTACGAGCAGTACTTC. Translating it yields CSARATGLPFSYEQYF.

This clonotype has more than one count but fewer than ten. V is TRBV6-5 and J is TRBJ1-1; D unresolved. CDR1 is MNHEY and CDR2 is SVGAGI in the germline V gene. Trimming stripped 0 bases from V and 5 bases from J, with 10 bases between. This CDR3 is built from 14 residues. Here the CDR3 reads CASSYSVEGTEAFF. The CDR3 DNA sequence: TGTGCCAGCAGTTACTCTGTGGAGGGTACTGAAGCTTTCTTT.